A single sample is the source of the 15 T cell receptor beta chains below, sequenced in a study of T cell repertoires in cytomegalovirus infection. TCRdb fed the reads into MiXCR, producing one record per CDR3 protein. The table shows 250,000 to 350,000 distinct CDR3 sequences, with about a quarter occurring only once. Sequencing used PBMCs. The source is a human donor in good health (CMV status not recorded). Some clones in this sample may be carry-over from other donors' samples.

This rearrangement joins TRBV29-1 to TRBJ2-5, with D possibly being TRBD2 (6 bases). V dropped 5 bases and J dropped 9 bases, with 10 bases sitting between them. This CDR3 is 10 amino acids long. Germline V lookup: CDR1 SQVTM, CDR2 ANQGSEA. In nucleotides, the CDR3 is TGCAGCGTTTTGGAGGGATCCCAGTACTTC. The encoded protein is CSVLEGSQYF.

This clonotype was seen many times. The rearrangement uses TRBV4-2 and TRBJ2-1; D uncertain. The CDR3 totals 17 residues. The V and J ends lost 4 bases and 4 bases respectively, with 20 bases between them. Per germline, CDR1 LGHNA and CDR2 YNFKEQ. CDR3 sequence (DNA): TGTGCCAGCAGCCTCAATCCGGGTGTGGGATCATACAATGAGCAGTTCTTC. Translating gives CASSLNPGVGSYNEQFF.

This clonotype showed up just a few times. The rearrangement uses TRBV7-9 and TRBJ1-6, with D hard to call. This CDR3 spans 15 amino acids. Germline V CDR1 and CDR2: SEHNR, FQNEAQ (reference sequence). The germline V and J ends were trimmed by 2 bases and 7 bases, with 12 bases remaining between them. In DNA form, the CDR3 reads TGTGCCAGCAGCTTATCCCAGACAAGCAATTCACCCCTCCACTTT. Translating gives CASSLSQTSNSPLHF. The full variable domain, rest sourced from reference TRBV7-9 and TRBJ1-6, is DTGVSQNPRHKITKRGQNVTFRCDPISEHNRLYWYRQTLGQGPEFLTYFQNEAQLEKSRLLSDRFSAERPKGSFSTLEIQRTEQGDSAMYLCASSLSQTSNSPLHFGNGTRLTVT.

This clonotype was counted many times. This chain joins TRBV7-2 and TRBJ2-5; TRBD1 matches 8 bases. The CDR3 spans 14 residues. V lost 4 bases, J lost 2 bases, and 3 bases stayed unmatched. The germline CDR1 and CDR2 sequences are SGHTA and FQGNSA. In DNA, the CDR3 is TGTGCCAGCAGCTCGAGGACAGGGCAAGAGACCCAGTACTTC. Translating it yields CASSSRTGQETQYF.

The genes are TRBV24-1 and TRBJ2-3; a possible D gene is TRBD1 (7 bases). The V end was cut by 2 bases, the J end by 2 bases, with 13 bases between. The CDR3 has 16 residues. Looked up from germline, CDR1 is KGHDR and CDR2 is SFDVKD. As DNA, the CDR3 is TGTGCCACCAGTGATTCGGCGGGACAGTACACAGATACGCAGTATTTT. It yields the protein CATSDSAGQYTDTQYF.

The rearrangement uses TRBV11-2 and TRBJ1-4, with D tentatively TRBD1 (5 bases). V lost 3 bases to trimming and J lost 8 bases, with 13 bases between them. Germline CDR1 reads SGHAT; CDR2 reads FQNNGV. This CDR3 region has 14 residues. The CDR3 sequence: CASSLSGAGEKLFF. CDR3 nucleotide sequence: TGTGCCAGCAGCTTGTCCGGGGCGGGAGAAAAACTGTTTTTT.

The chain joins TRBV7-4 to TRBJ2-2; D is ambiguous. The CDR3 contains 13 residues. CDR1 and CDR2 (germline): SGHVT, SQSDAQ. V was pared by 11 bases and J by 5 bases, with 15 bases between. CDR3 nucleotides: TGTGCCCCGACCCCCACTTCGACCGGGGAGCTGTTTTTT. Amino acid sequence: CAPTPTSTGELFF.

The chain combines TRBV28 with TRBJ1-4; D possibly corresponds to TRBD1 (6 bases). The germline V and J ends were trimmed by 6 bases and 8 bases, with 16 bases remaining between them. Germline CDR1 is MDHEN and CDR2 is SYDVKM. This CDR3 is built from 14 residues. In DNA, the CDR3 is TGTGCCAGCAGAAAAGCCGGACAGTCGGAAAAACTGTTTTTT. It translates to CASRKAGQSEKLFF.

This chain connects TRBV15 to TRBJ1-5; no definite D call. CDR1 LNHNV and CDR2 YYDKDF come from the germline V gene (reference sequence). Trimming took off 3 bases at V and 2 bases at J, with 11 bases between the two ends. This CDR3 has 15 amino acids. The CDR3 sequence: CATSREGLGNQPQHF. In DNA form, the CDR3 reads TGTGCCACCAGCAGGGAGGGTTTGGGCAATCAGCCCCAGCATTTT.

This clonotype was seen ten or more times. CDR3 in amino acids: CASSLAASGSTGRNEQFF. In DNA, the CDR3 is TGTGCCAGCAGCTTAGCGGCTAGCGGGAGTACCGGGAGGAATGAGCAGTTCTTC. The rearrangement joins TRBV7-2 to TRBJ2-1; 10 bases align to TRBD2. CDR3 length equals 18 residues. After removal of 0 bases from V and 7 bases from J, the junction contained 12 bases not matched to a gene. From germline, CDR1 is SGHTA and CDR2 FQGNSA.

CDR3 DNA: TGTGCCAGCAGTTTACGGGCAGGGAGGCGTGAAGCTTTCTTT. It encodes CASSLRAGRREAFF. The chain is built from TRBV28 and TRBJ1-1; weak D call: TRBD1 (5 bases). This CDR3 comprises 14 residues. Trimming shortened V by 2 bases and J by 7 bases, and 14 bases separated the two germline ends. Germline CDR1 is MDHEN and CDR2 is SYDVKM.

This clonotype was detected a few times. The chain combines TRBV5-1 with TRBJ1-6; TRBD1 matches at 10 bases. The germline gives CDR1 SGHRS, CDR2 YFSETQ. V was pared by 4 bases and J by 7 bases, with 8 bases of the junction left unmatched. The CDR3 runs to 16 residues. Here the CDR3 DNA reads TGCGCCAGCAGCGCCCGGGACAGGGGAAACAATTCACCCCTCCACTTT. Protein: CASSARDRGNNSPLHF.

This clonotype was seen a few times. The chain has TRBV28 and TRBJ2-4; D not certain. The ends were cut back, 7 bases at V and 0 bases at J, with 19 bases in the middle. The CDR3 spans 17 residues. Germline-derived CDR1 and CDR2 are MDHEN and SYDVKM. The CDR3: CASNPTDATGAKNIQYF. The CDR3 DNA reads as TGTGCCAGCAACCCGACTGATGCCACGGGAGCCAAAAACATTCAGTACTTC.

The CDR3 sequence: CASSPDSSYEQYF. CDR3 DNA: TGCGCCAGCAGCCCTGACAGTTCCTACGAGCAGTACTTC. The V call is TRBV5-1, the J call TRBJ2-7; D may be TRBD1 (5 bases). The V and J ends lost 4 bases and 1 base respectively, with 9 bases between them. The CDR3 runs 13 residues. Germline V gene lookup returns CDR1 SGHRS and CDR2 YFSETQ.

This clonotype was detected many times. The chain combines TRBV7-9 with TRBJ2-3; 10 bases agree with TRBD1. CDR3 length: 15 residues. The V and J ends lost 0 bases and 4 bases, in that order; junction bases with no gene match: 1. The germline CDR1 and CDR2 sequences are SEHNR and FQNEAQ (reference sequence). The CDR3: CASSLATGGADTQYF. The DNA of the CDR3 is TGTGCCAGCAGCTTAGCGACAGGGGGCGCAGATACGCAGTATTTT.